Each of the 21 T cell receptor beta chains below was sequenced from the same sample in a study of cytomegalovirus exposure and HLA in healthy donors. The PCR was carried out with 60 Vbeta primers and 13 Jbeta primers. The assay was immunoSEQ multiplex PCR, and TCRdb's table has in-frame clones only and misses some. The sample carries some 200,000 clones, 80% to 85% recorded once. The sequenced material came from PBMCs. The origin of the receptors is a woman aged 45-65 years in good health and CMV-seropositive.

This clone was counted a single time. CDR3 amino acids: CASSLRSGSSYEQYF. The CDR3 DNA reads TGTGCCAGCAGCCTACGAAGCGGTAGCTCCTACGAGCAGTACTTC. V and J are TRBV7-7 and TRBJ2-5; perhaps TRBD2 as D (5 bases). The end of the DNA aligns better with TRBJ2-7, so the J call may be wrong. This CDR3 contains 15 residues. Germline CDR1 reads SSHAT; CDR2 reads FNYEAQ (reference sequence).

This chain joins TRBV6-6 and TRBJ2-1, with D possibly matching TRBD1 (5 bases). CDR1 and CDR2 (germline): MNHNY, SVGAGI (reference sequence). The CDR3 extends over 14 amino acids. V was pared by 8 bases and J by 3 bases, with 14 bases between. CDR3 bases: TGTGCCAGCGATAAAGGGGCAAACTACAATGAGCAGTTCTTC. Its translation is CASDKGANYNEQFF.

The chain uses TRBV28 and TRBJ1-4; 8 nucleotides match TRBD1. In germline, CDR1 is MDHEN, CDR2 SYDVKM. The junction had 17 bases not matched to a gene; V was cut back by 6 bases and J by 5 bases. The CDR3 spans 18 residues. CDR3 in amino acids: CASRPSTGTGFWNEKLFF. CDR3 nucleotide sequence: TGTGCCAGCAGACCATCCACCGGGACAGGCTTCTGGAATGAAAAACTGTTTTTT.

The sample holds one count of this clone. This sequence joins TRBV5-4 and TRBJ2-3; D is perhaps TRBD1 (5 bases). Germline V gene sequence: CDR1 SGHNT, CDR2 YYREEE (reference sequence). This CDR3 spans 12 amino acids. Deletions cut 4 bases from V and 5 bases from J, with 8 bases between. The chain's CDR3 is CASSGAQDTQYF. The CDR3 nucleotides read TGTGCCAGCAGCGGGGCCCAAGATACGCAGTATTTT.

The chain combines TRBV4-3 with TRBJ1-5; 7 bases match TRBD1. The CDR3 contains 16 residues. J gave up 3 bases and V 0 bases, and 5 bases lay outside the gene matches. Germline loops: CDR1 LGHNA, CDR2 YSLEER. In DNA form, the CDR3 reads TGCGCCAGCAGCCAAGACGTGACAGGGTCCAATCAGCCCCAGCATTTT. This sequence encodes CASSQDVTGSNQPQHF.

The V and J genes are TRBV29-1 and TRBJ2-1; tentative D call: TRBD1 (6 bases). The CDR3 contains 15 residues. Trimming cost V 6 bases and J 5 bases, with 20 bases left between them. Germline V gene sequence: CDR1 SQVTM, CDR2 ANQGSEA. The CDR3 region has the DNA TGCAGCGTACCCTGGGGGCAGTCTGTAGACAATGAGCAGTTCTTC. Translation gives CSVPWGQSVDNEQFF.

The rearrangement uses TRBV28 and TRBJ2-3, with TRBD2 matching over 8 bases. The length of the CDR3 is 15 residues. From germline, CDR1 is MDHEN and CDR2 SYDVKM. Trimming took 3 bases from V and 5 from J; bases not matched to a gene: 7. The CDR3 loop reads CASSLFGRAQDTQYF. The CDR3 DNA is TGTGCCAGCAGTTTGTTCGGGAGGGCCCAAGATACGCAGTATTTT.

This sequence joins TRBV2 and TRBJ2-7; D might be TRBD2 (6 bases). V was trimmed by 6 bases and J by 1 base, leaving 16 bases between them. The CDR3 runs to 15 residues. Germline V gene lookup returns CDR1 SNHLY and CDR2 FYNNEI. The CDR3 nucleotides read TGTGCCAGCAGCAACGGGAGAGAGGGGTCCTACGAGCAGTACTTC. It codes for CASSNGREGSYEQYF.

The CDR3: CASSRDIPNTEAFF. The CDR3 nucleotides are TGCGCCAGCAGCAGGGACATCCCAAACACTGAAGCTTTCTTT. V and J are TRBV5-1 and TRBJ1-1; D perhaps matches TRBD1 (6 bases). The CDR3 contains 14 residues. CDR1 and CDR2 (germline): SGHRS, YFSETQ. V dropped 4 bases and J dropped 2 bases, with 12 bases sitting between them.

This clone was seen a single time. The chain uses TRBV5-6 and TRBJ1-2, with TRBD1 matching 10 bases. Germline lookup yields CDR1 SGHDT and CDR2 YYEEEE. J was trimmed by 4 bases and V by 0 bases; bases with no gene match: 6. The CDR3 sequence is 16 residues long. This chain's CDR3 is CASSLETGTGAYGYTF. The CDR3 bases are TGTGCCAGCAGCTTGGAGACCGGGACAGGGGCCTATGGCTACACCTTC.

The V call is TRBV7-3, the J call TRBJ2-2; D perhaps matches TRBD1 (6 bases). This CDR3 contains 15 residues. Germline lookup yields CDR1 SGHTA and CDR2 FQGTGA. V was cut by 4 bases and J by 3 bases, with 12 bases left in between. The CDR3 DNA sequence: TGTGCCAGCAGCTCCCCGGGACAAGACACCGGGGAGCTGTTTTTT. Translated: CASSSPGQDTGELFF.

This chain links TRBV2 with TRBJ2-7; TRBD2 matches at 9 bases. This CDR3 region has 14 residues. CDR1 and CDR2 from the germline V gene are SNHLY and FYNNEI. J gave up 5 bases and V 6 bases, and 8 bases lay outside the gene matches. The CDR3 protein is CASRGGSGGHEQYF. DNA of the CDR3: TGTGCCAGCAGGGGGGGTAGCGGGGGACACGAGCAGTACTTC.

V is TRBV5-1 and J is TRBJ2-7; TRBD2 matches at 11 bases. Trimming removed 4 bases from V and 12 bases from J; junction bases left unmatched: 3. The germline gives CDR1 SGHRS, CDR2 YFSETQ. The CDR3 runs 11 residues. The DNA for the CDR3 is TGCGCCAGCAGCAATAGCGGGAGGGTGTACTTC. Protein product: CASSNSGRVYF.

In regard to this clone: Germline is not matched at one junction end, which may reflect a read error. This sequence joins TRBV6-1 and TRBJ2-7; D is possibly TRBD2 (6 bases). Germline CDR1 reads MNHNS; CDR2 reads SASEGT. The CDR3 has 13 residues. The chain's CDR3 is CASVVAGPYEQYF. The CDR3 bases are TGTGCCAGTGTTGTGGCGGGGCCCTATGAGCAGTACTTC.

V and J are TRBV7-9 and TRBJ2-7; 8 nucleotides agree with TRBD1. Trimming cost V 1 base and J 2 bases; bases outside gene matches: 7. The germline CDR1 and CDR2 sequences are SEHNR and FQNEAQ (reference sequence). The CDR3 loop spans 16 amino acids. For the CDR3, the DNA is TGTGCCAGCAGCTTAGTGTCCGCGACAGGGGCCTACGAGCAGTACTTC. Translation gives CASSLVSATGAYEQYF.

The chain is built from TRBV6-1 and TRBJ2-4, with D perhaps TRBD2 (5 bases). This CDR3 spans 15 amino acids. V shed 7 bases and J shed 3 bases, with 16 bases lying between them. CDR1 MNHNS and CDR2 SASEGT come from the germline V gene. CDR3 loop: CASTPVEAGKNIQYF. The CDR3 nucleotides read TGTGCCAGCACCCCGGTGGAGGCGGGCAAAAACATTCAGTACTTC.

A single count supports this clone. This rearrangement joins TRBV4-1 to TRBJ2-1; 11 positions match TRBD2. The V and J ends lost 1 base and 2 bases, in that order; junction bases with no gene match: 7. Germline loops: CDR1 MGHRA, CDR2 YSYEKL. This CDR3 spans 18 amino acids. The CDR3 DNA is TGCGCCAGCAGCCAAGTCACTCTGGGACTAGCGGCCTACAATGAGCAGTTCTTC. Translating gives CASSQVTLGLAAYNEQFF.

The chain couples TRBV28 to TRBJ2-1, with TRBD2 matching 8 bases. The CDR3 contains 13 residues. Germline CDR1 MDHEN, CDR2 SYDVKM. Losses at the gene ends were 8 bases for V and 2 bases for J; bases not matched to a gene: 2. CDR3 nucleotide sequence: TGTGCCAGCCGGGGGGGACCCTACAATGAGCAGTTCTTC. It translates to CASRGGPYNEQFF.

The rearrangement links TRBV7-9 to TRBJ1-5; D is unclear. The CDR3 has 12 residues. Germline values: CDR1 SEHNR, CDR2 FQNEAQ (reference sequence). V was shortened by 5 bases and J by 5 bases, with 7 bases between the two germline ends. The CDR3 protein is CASSRQDQPQHF. Written as DNA, the CDR3 is TGTGCCAGCAGCAGGCAGGATCAGCCCCAGCATTTT.

This chain connects TRBV6-1 to TRBJ2-7, with TRBD1 matching over 8 bases. Per germline, CDR1 MNHNS and CDR2 SASEGT. CDR3 length: 14 residues. V shed 6 bases and J 6 bases; nucleotides not matched to a gene: 10. The CDR3, as DNA: TGTGCCAGCAGGGTCCTGGGACAGGTCGGCGAGCAGTACTTC. Its translation: CASRVLGQVGEQYF.

This rearrangement joins TRBV7-2 to TRBJ2-5; weak D call: TRBD2 (6 bases). The germline CDR1 and CDR2 sequences are SGHTA and FQGNSA. Trimming left V 1 base short and J 6 bases short, with 12 bases between. CDR3 length: 14 amino acids. For the CDR3, the DNA is TGTGCCAGCAGCTTAGTATTCGGGGGAAAGACCCAGTACTTC. This translates into CASSLVFGGKTQYF.